This T cell receptor (beta chain) was retrieved from a study of OX40 agonist ivuxolimab in advanced cancers. Context from the whole study: Ivuxolimab was an agonistic, fully human IgG2 monoclonal antibody directed against OX40 (CD134), a costimulatory receptor. The purpose of peripheral TCRbeta sequencing was to test whether ivuxolimab changed TCR sequence diversity and led to clonal T-cell expansion. A male proportion of around 83% and a mean age of approximately 62 years, ranging from 23 to 79, were recorded for the dose-escalation cohort. Intravenous ivuxolimab was administered to patients every 2 weeks at six dose levels: 0.01, 0.1, 0.3, 1.5, 3 and 10 mg/kg. Partial responses were achieved by three dose-escalation patients, of whom one had hepatocellular carcinoma and two had cutaneous melanoma. Patients were allowed to have had prior anti-PD-1, anti-PD-L1 or anti-CTLA-4 therapy, and 40% of the dose-escalation patients had been treated with checkpoint inhibitors. The paper covers the monotherapy dose-escalation part of the phase I ivuxolimab trial, which included N = 52 patients. Of the roughly 52 dose-escalation patients, hepatocellular carcinoma was present in approximately 20, melanoma in roughly 15, renal cell carcinoma in 9 and head and neck cancer in 9.

Summary of the overall study and its limitations: After ivuxolimab, CD8+ T cells had more expanded clones than CD4+ T cells on average. At doses of 0.1 to 3.0 mg/kg, clonal expansion of both CD4+ and CD8+ blood T cells was observed from baseline to week 6. Antigen specificity was not determined for the clonally expanded peripheral T cells. Partial responders in the 0.1-3.0 mg/kg groups had among the lowest normalized peripheral clonal expansion, especially among CD8+ T cells. Low levels of normalized T-cell clonal expansion were also shown by some nonresponding patients.

In the case of this clone: This clone's antigen is unknown. Within one base of it there is no much larger clone, and no base qualities were kept.

The trial excluded patients who had a history of autoimmune disease or who were on systemic immunosuppression. Peripheral blood for TCR sequencing was collected from all dose cohorts at baseline, on cycle 4 day 1, and on cycle 7 day 1. Samples were obtained from an open-label, multicenter, first-in-human phase I dose-escalation trial of ivuxolimab. The trial enrolled adults with locally advanced or metastatic head and neck squamous cell, hepatocellular, melanoma or renal cell carcinoma. Before TCR sequencing, CD4+ T cells and CD8+ T cells were sorted from peripheral blood as separate populations. V gives up 5 bases and J gives up 0 bases, and the segment between their germline ends measures 7 bases. In the germline V gene, CDR1 corresponds to MDHEN and CDR2 to SYDVKM. Spanning cysteine to phenylalanine, the CDR3 consists of 13 amino acids. Only the CDR3 part of the read is kept: 39 bases, read in frame from the first base.

To sequence the TCRbeta CDR3 region, genomic DNA was isolated from the sorted cells. TCRbeta CDR3 regions were sequenced using the immunoSEQ Assay. Here the immuneACCESS table is served through TCRdb, limited to in-frame sequences with V and J called. Missing clones are a known gap in these copies; in checked studies unresolved V genes cover under half, and the rest lacks a known reason. The sample profile shows some 57,000 clones; roughly 88% of them were found once. Approximately 4.6% of the sample rests with the top ten. The sequence derives from an adult with an advanced solid tumor such as melanoma, head and neck, liver or kidney cancer. The rearranged chain carries TRBV28 and TRBJ1-1; no D gene is confidently identified. Sequencing used CD4+ or CD8+ T cells sorted from blood, obtained in a trial of the OX40 agonist ivuxolimab. The CDR3 reads CASSPPMNTEAFF. The bases are TGTGCCAGCAGTCCACCAATGAACACTGAAGCTTTCTTT.